The rows below give T cell receptor beta chains drawn from one sample of a study of molecular identifiers for immune sequencing clone quantification. One entry per CDR3 protein results from TCRdb running MiXCR on the PCR reads. The sample has 550,000 to 750,000 distinct CDR3 sequences, nearly 20% seen once. Sequencing was carried out using naive CD8+ T cells from blood, with Jurkat cell RNA spiked in. The receptors here all came from a human donor in good health. Some libraries in this study had Jurkat cell RNA spiked in. Both conserved end residues are part of each CDR3. A D gene is named only where the DNA matches it firmly. The size field is filled for only some rows; it gives once, few, many or a size class.

>.|TRBD2|TRBJ2-7|TRBV2
CATLVSGRSYEQYF
TGTGCCACCCTAGTAAGCGGGAGATCCTACGAGCAGTACTTC
>few|.|TRBJ1-1|TRBV5-6
CASTRGTSNTEAFF
TGTGCCAGCACCAGAGGGACATCGAACACTGAAGCTTTCTTT
>few|.|TRBJ1-1|TRBV4-3
CASSQDRAEEAFF
TGCGCCAGCAGCCAAGATCGCGCAGAAGAAGCTTTCTTT
>many|.|TRBJ1-3|TRBV7-9
CASSSTIPGPYSGNTIYF
TGTGCCAGCAGCTCGACGATTCCGGGACCTTACTCTGGAAACACCATATATTTT
>many|.|TRBJ2-7|TRBV28
CASSNRDGAYEQYF
TGTGCCAGCAGTAACCGGGACGGAGCCTACGAGCAGTACTTC
>many|.|TRBJ1-1|TRBV2
CASSEGWQGDTEAFF
TGTGCCAGCAGTGAAGGTTGGCAGGGTGACACTGAAGCTTTCTTT
>.|TRBD2|TRBJ2-1|TRBV7-3
CASSFLAGGQDNEQFF
TGTGCCAGCAGCTTTTTGGCGGGAGGCCAAGACAATGAGCAGTTCTTC
>.|TRBD1|TRBJ1-2|TRBV6-2/TRBV6-3
CASSPTLGQGADGYTF
TGTGCCAGCAGCCCGACGTTGGGACAGGGGGCGGATGGCTACACCTTC
>many|TRBD2|TRBJ2-1|TRBV20-1
CSATLAGATEQFF
TGCAGTGCTACCCTAGCGGGAGCGACCGAGCAGTTCTTC
>.|.|TRBJ2-7|TRBV30
CAWSYAASYEQYF
TGTGCCTGGAGTTACGCAGCTTCCTACGAGCAGTACTTC
>many|TRBD2|TRBJ2-7|TRBV20-1
CSAILAETYPYEQYF
TGCAGTGCTATACTAGCGGAAACTTACCCTTACGAGCAGTACTTC
>.|.|TRBJ2-7|TRBV27
CASSTGYEQCF
TGTGCCAGCAGTACCGGGTACGAGCAGTGCTTC
>few|TRBD1|TRBJ2-1|TRBV28
CASSPGTGLSSYNEQFF
TGTGCCAGCAGCCCCGGGACAGGGCTTAGCTCCTACAATGAGCAGTTCTTC
>few|TRBD2|TRBJ2-7|TRBV2
CASSEWDGGEASNYEQNF
TGTGCCAGCAGTGAGTGGGACGGGGGGGAGGCCTCTAACTACGAGCAGAACTTC
>many|.|TRBJ2-7|TRBV29-1
CSVVEDNSYEQYF
TGCAGCGTTGTGGAGGACAACTCCTACGAGCAGTACTTC
>many|.|TRBJ1-6|TRBV7-2
CASSLGALAPLHF
TGTGCCAGCAGCTTGGGGGCTCTGGCACCCCTCCACTTT
>many|.|TRBJ2-5|TRBV6-5
CASSLNSGDIETQYF
TGTGCCAGCAGTTTGAACTCCGGGGATATCGAGACCCAGTACTTC
>.|.|TRBJ2-3|TRBV4-3
CASSQELAPTDTQYF
TGCGCCAGCAGCCAAGAGTTAGCCCCCACAGATACGCAGTATTTT
>few|.|TRBJ2-1|TRBV20-1
CSAPTLGDEQFF
TGCAGTGCCCCCACTCTGGGCGATGAGCAGTTCTTC
>many|.|TRBJ1-3|TRBV12-3/TRBV12-4
CASRLPGPHSGNTIYF
TGTGCCAGCAGACTACCGGGACCCCACTCTGGAAACACCATATATTTT
>.|.|TRBJ1-5|TRBV4-1
CASSQQTAPEGLYSNQPQHF
TGCGCCAGCAGCCAACAAACGGCCCCGGAGGGGCTTTATAGCAATCAGCCCCAGCATTTT
>many|.|TRBJ2-2|TRBV29-1
CSATGSGQVTGELFF
TGCAGCGCCACCGGGAGTGGGCAGGTTACCGGGGAGCTGTTTTTT
>many|TRBD2|TRBJ2-3|TRBV6-6
CASRSDLAGGPVADTQYF
TGTGCCAGCAGATCCGACTTAGCGGGAGGGCCCGTCGCAGATACGCAGTATTTT
>many|.|TRBJ1-1|TRBV2
CASLRNTEAFF
TGTGCCAGCCTTAGAAACACTGAAGCTTTCTTT
>many|TRBD1|TRBJ2-7|TRBV5-1
CASSYYHGTGYEQYF
TGCGCCAGCAGCTACTACCATGGGACAGGCTACGAGCAGTACTTC
>.|.|TRBJ1-3|TRBV10-3
CAIRPQGSGNTIYF
TGTGCCATCAGGCCCCAGGGTTCTGGAAACACCATATATTTT
>few|.|TRBJ2-2|TRBV13
CASSSRGKAGELFF
TGTGCCAGCAGCTCACGGGGGAAGGCCGGGGAGCTGTTTTTT
>few|TRBD1|TRBJ1-1|TRBV6-5
CASSLNRGPEAFF
TGTGCCAGCAGCCTGAACAGGGGCCCTGAAGCTTTCTTT
>few|.|TRBJ1-6|TRBV12-3/TRBV12-4
CASSFAPGGYNSPLHF
TGTGCCAGCAGTTTTGCTCCGGGAGGTTATAATTCACCCCTCCACTTT
>.|.|TRBJ2-3|TRBV6-5
CASSFTPTGSDTQYF
TGTGCCAGCAGTTTCACCCCGACAGGATCAGATACGCAGTATTTT
>many|.|TRBJ1-2|TRBV7-2
CASSLELGESGYTF
TGTGCCAGCAGCTTAGAGTTGGGGGAGAGTGGCTACACCTTC
>many|.|TRBJ2-3|TRBV19
CASTRTGFKDTQYF
TGTGCCAGTACCCGGACGGGATTTAAGGATACGCAGTATTTT
>many|TRBD1|TRBJ2-7|TRBV12-3/TRBV12-4
CASSGGRGHEQYF
TGTGCCAGCAGCGGAGGCAGGGGGCACGAGCAGTACTTC
>.|.|TRBJ2-7|TRBV6-6
CASSAPDGPYEQYF
TGTGCCAGCAGCGCCCCGGACGGGCCCTACGAGCAGTACTTC
>.|.|TRBJ2-1|TRBV12-3/TRBV12-4
CASSLSQGSYNKQFF
TGTGCCAGCAGTTTAAGCCAGGGGTCCTACAATAAGCAGTTCTTC
>many|TRBD1|TRBJ1-5|TRBV4-3
CASSQEVDRGQPQHF
TGCGCCAGCAGCCAGGAAGTCGACAGGGGTCAGCCCCAGCATTTT
>.|.|TRBJ2-7|TRBV4-3
CASSQDPDGTYEQYF
TGCGCCAGCAGCCAAGATCCTGACGGAACCTACGAGCAGTACTTC
>.|TRBD2|TRBJ2-7|TRBV4-3
CASSQDPPSGGTYEQYF
TGCGCCAGCAGCCAAGATCCCCCTAGCGGGGGTACCTACGAGCAGTACTTC
>many|.|TRBJ2-6|TRBV4-3
CASSQRVSDPGANVLTF
TGCGCCAGCAGCCAGCGGGTTTCGGACCCTGGGGCCAACGTCCTGACTTTC
>many|.|TRBJ2-1|TRBV19
CASSTSSWEQFF
TGTGCCAGTAGTACGTCCTCATGGGAGCAGTTCTTC
>.|.|TRBJ2-5|TRBV28
CASSDRLRQETQYF
TGTGCCAGCAGCGATAGACTAAGACAAGAGACCCAGTACTTC
>.|.|TRBJ2-3|TRBV5-1
CAGSLVAASTDTQYF
TGCGCCGGCAGCTTGGTAGCGGCTAGCACAGATACGCAGTATTTT
>many|.|TRBJ2-7|TRBV9
CASSIGTAEFDEQYF
TGTGCCAGCAGCATAGGGACCGCTGAGTTCGACGAGCAGTACTTC
>many|TRBD1|TRBJ1-1|TRBV5-6
CASSLPGTDPEAFF
TGTGCCAGCAGCCTGCCCGGGACAGACCCTGAAGCTTTCTTT
>many|.|TRBJ2-3|TRBV3-1
CASSQSLPDTQYF
TGTGCCAGCAGCCAATCTCTCCCAGATACGCAGTATTTT